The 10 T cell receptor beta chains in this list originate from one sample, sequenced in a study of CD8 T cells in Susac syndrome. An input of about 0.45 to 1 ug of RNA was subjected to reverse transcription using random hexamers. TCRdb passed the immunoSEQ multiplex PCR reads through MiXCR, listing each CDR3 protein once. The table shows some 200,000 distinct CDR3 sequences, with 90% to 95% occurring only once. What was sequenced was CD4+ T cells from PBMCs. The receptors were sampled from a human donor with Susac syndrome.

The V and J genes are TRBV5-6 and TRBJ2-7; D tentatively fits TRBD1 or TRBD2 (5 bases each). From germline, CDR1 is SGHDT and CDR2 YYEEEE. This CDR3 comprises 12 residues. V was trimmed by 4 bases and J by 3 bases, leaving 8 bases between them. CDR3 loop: CASSRGGYEQYF. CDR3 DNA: TGTGCCAGCAGCCGTGGGGGCTACGAGCAGTACTTC. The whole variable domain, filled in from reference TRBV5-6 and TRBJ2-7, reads DAGVTQSPTHLIKTRGQQVTLRCSPKSGHDTVSWYQQALGQGPQFIFQYYEEEERQRGNFPDRFSGHQFPNYSSELNVNALLLGDSALYLCASSRGGYEQYFGPGTRLTVT.

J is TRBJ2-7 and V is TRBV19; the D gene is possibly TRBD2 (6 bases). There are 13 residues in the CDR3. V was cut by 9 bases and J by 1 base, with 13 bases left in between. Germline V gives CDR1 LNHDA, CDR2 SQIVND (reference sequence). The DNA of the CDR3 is TGTGCCAGCCAGGGACTTGGTTCCTACGAGCAGTACTTC. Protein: CASQGLGSYEQYF.

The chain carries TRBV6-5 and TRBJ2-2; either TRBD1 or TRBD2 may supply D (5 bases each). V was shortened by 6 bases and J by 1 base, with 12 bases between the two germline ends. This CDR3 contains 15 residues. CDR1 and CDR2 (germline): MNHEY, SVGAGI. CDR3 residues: CASRPGTQNTGELFF. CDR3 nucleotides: TGTGCCAGCAGACCCGGGACCCAGAACACCGGGGAGCTGTTTTTT.

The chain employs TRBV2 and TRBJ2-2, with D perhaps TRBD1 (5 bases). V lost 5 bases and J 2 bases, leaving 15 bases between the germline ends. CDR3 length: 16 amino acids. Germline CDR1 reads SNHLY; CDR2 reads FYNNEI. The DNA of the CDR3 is TGTGCCAGCAGTCGAACCCAGGGTAGTAACACCGGGGAGCTGTTTTTT. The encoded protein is CASSRTQGSNTGELFF.

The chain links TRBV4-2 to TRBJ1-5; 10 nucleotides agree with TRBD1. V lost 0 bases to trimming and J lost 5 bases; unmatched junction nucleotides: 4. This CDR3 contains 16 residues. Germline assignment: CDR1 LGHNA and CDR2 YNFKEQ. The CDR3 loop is CASSQDLTGGYQPQHF. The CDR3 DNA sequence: TGTGCCAGCAGCCAAGATTTGACAGGGGGCTATCAGCCCCAGCATTTT.

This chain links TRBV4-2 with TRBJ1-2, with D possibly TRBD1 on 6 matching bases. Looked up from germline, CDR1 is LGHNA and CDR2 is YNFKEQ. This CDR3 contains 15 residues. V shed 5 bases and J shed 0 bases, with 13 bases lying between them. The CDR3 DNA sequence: TGTGCCAGCAGCTCTGGGACACCTACTAACTATGGCTACACCTTC. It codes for CASSSGTPTNYGYTF.

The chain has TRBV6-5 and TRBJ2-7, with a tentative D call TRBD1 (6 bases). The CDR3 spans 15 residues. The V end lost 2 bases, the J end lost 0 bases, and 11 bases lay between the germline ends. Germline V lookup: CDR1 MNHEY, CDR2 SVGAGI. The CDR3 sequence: CASSYGQQSSYEQYF. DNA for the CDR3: TGTGCCAGCAGTTACGGACAGCAGAGCTCCTACGAGCAGTACTTC.

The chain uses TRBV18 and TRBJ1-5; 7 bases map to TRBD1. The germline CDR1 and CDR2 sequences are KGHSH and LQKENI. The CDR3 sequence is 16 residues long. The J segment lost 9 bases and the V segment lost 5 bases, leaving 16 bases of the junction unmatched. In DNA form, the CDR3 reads TGTGCCAGCTCATCCGAGACAGGGTACGGAATTCCGCCCCAGCATTTT. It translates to CASSSETGYGIPPQHF.

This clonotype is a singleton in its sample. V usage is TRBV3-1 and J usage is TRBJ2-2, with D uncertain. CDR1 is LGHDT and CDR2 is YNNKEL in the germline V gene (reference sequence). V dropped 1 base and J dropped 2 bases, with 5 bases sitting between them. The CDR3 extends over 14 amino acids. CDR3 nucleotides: TGTGCCAGCAGCCAAGGGCGTAACACCGGGGAGCTGTTTTTT. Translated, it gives CASSQGRNTGELFF.

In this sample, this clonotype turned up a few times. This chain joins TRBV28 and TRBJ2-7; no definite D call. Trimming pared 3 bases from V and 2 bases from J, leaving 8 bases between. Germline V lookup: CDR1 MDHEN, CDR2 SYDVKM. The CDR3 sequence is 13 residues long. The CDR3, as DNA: TGTGCCAGCAGTTTGGGTCCAACCTACGAGCAGTACTTC. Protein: CASSLGPTYEQYF. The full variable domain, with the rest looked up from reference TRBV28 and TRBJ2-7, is DVKVTQSSRYLVKRTGEKVFLECVQDMDHENMFWYRQDPGLGLRLIYFSYDVKMKEKGDIPEGYSVSREKKERFSLILESASTNQTSMYLCASSLGPTYEQYFGPGTRLTVT.